Listed below are T cell receptor beta chains from one sample, sequenced in a study of T-cell reconstitution after alpha-beta-depleted transplantation in children. MiXCR was run by TCRdb on the PCR reads, yielding one entry per CDR3 protein. The data contain about 7,700 distinct CDR3 sequences, roughly 13% of them singletons. The specimen comprised PBMCs, mostly from graft donor cells, sampled 60 days after TCRalphabeta/CD19-depleted stem cell transplant. The receptor source for this set is a patient aged 2-10 years who had a stem cell transplant for inherited bone marrow failure, so the T cells may come from the graft donor. The CDR3 runs from the conserved cysteine through the conserved F or W. The order of the fields is V gene, CDR3 length, J gene, D gene, clone size, CDR3 protein, CDR3 DNA. A D gene is named only where the DNA matches it firmly. Some rows have no size entry. The others give once, few or many, or a class for an expanded clone.

V gene: TRBV4-3
CDR3 length: 16
J gene: TRBJ2-7
D gene: NA
clone size: many
CDR3 protein: CASSQDLAGATYEQYF
CDR3 DNA: TGCGCCAGCAGCCAAGATCTCGCGGGTGCAACCTACGAGCAGTACTTC

V gene: TRBV10-3
CDR3 length: 17
J gene: TRBJ2-1
D gene: TRBD2
clone size: many
CDR3 protein: CAISQFPLAEDHNEQFF
CDR3 DNA: TGTGCCATCAGTCAGTTCCCACTAGCGGAAGACCACAATGAGCAGTTCTTC

V gene: TRBV10-3
CDR3 length: 14
J gene: TRBJ1-6
D gene: NA
clone size: many
CDR3 protein: CAIRGGGLNSPLHF
CDR3 DNA: TGTGCCATCAGGGGCGGTGGCCTTAATTCACCCCTCCACTTT

V gene: TRBV12-3/TRBV12-4
CDR3 length: 14
J gene: TRBJ1-6
D gene: TRBD1
clone size: many
CDR3 protein: CASSTGGYNSPLHF
CDR3 DNA: TGTGCCAGCAGTACAGGGGGCTATAATTCACCCCTCCACTTT

V gene: TRBV29-1
CDR3 length: 12
J gene: TRBJ2-7
D gene: NA
clone size: large
CDR3 protein: CSVETDLYEQYF
CDR3 DNA: TGCAGCGTGGAGACAGATCTTTACGAGCAGTACTTC

V gene: TRBV7-9
CDR3 length: 13
J gene: TRBJ2-5
D gene: TRBD1
clone size: many
CDR3 protein: CASSMTGLETQYF
CDR3 DNA: TGTGCCAGCAGCATGACAGGGCTGGAGACCCAGTACTTC

V gene: TRBV4-3
CDR3 length: 14
J gene: TRBJ2-3
D gene: TRBD2
clone size: medium-sized
CDR3 protein: CASSQVAGEDTQYF
CDR3 DNA: TGCGCCAGCAGCCAAGTAGCGGGAGAGGATACGCAGTATTTT

V gene: TRBV25-1
CDR3 length: 14
J gene: TRBJ2-5
D gene: TRBD2
clone size: many
CDR3 protein: CASRFSGGLETQYF
CDR3 DNA: TGTGCCAGTCGTTTTAGCGGGGGTTTGGAGACCCAGTACTTC

V gene: TRBV7-9
CDR3 length: 13
J gene: TRBJ2-3
D gene: NA
clone size: many
CDR3 protein: CASSNRDGDTQYF
CDR3 DNA: TGTGCCAGTTCAAATAGGGACGGAGATACGCAGTATTTT

V gene: TRBV6-2/TRBV6-3
CDR3 length: 15
J gene: TRBJ2-3
D gene: NA
clone size: many
CDR3 protein: CASSYLAHSTDTQYF
CDR3 DNA: TGTGCCAGCAGTTACCTAGCGCATAGCACAGATACGCAGTATTTT

V gene: TRBV18
CDR3 length: 15
J gene: TRBJ2-1
D gene: NA
clone size: many
CDR3 protein: CASSPLKTPYNEQFF
CDR3 DNA: TGTGCCAGCTCACCGTTAAAGACACCTTACAATGAGCAGTTCTTC

V gene: TRBV29-1
CDR3 length: 12
J gene: TRBJ2-5
D gene: NA
clone size: many
CDR3 protein: CSVDTRGETQYF
CDR3 DNA: TGCAGCGTTGACACGCGGGGAGAGACCCAGTACTTC

V gene: TRBV10-3
CDR3 length: 12
J gene: TRBJ2-1
D gene: TRBD2
clone size: many
CDR3 protein: CAIRPGGGEQFF
CDR3 DNA: TGTGCCATCAGACCGGGAGGGGGTGAGCAGTTCTTC

V gene: TRBV4-1
CDR3 length: 16
J gene: TRBJ1-5
D gene: NA
clone size: NA
CDR3 protein: CASSQVGGQTYQPQHF
CDR3 DNA: TGCGCCAGCAGCCAAGTCGGGGGACAAACTTATCAGCCCCAGCATTTT

V gene: TRBV11-2
CDR3 length: 16
J gene: TRBJ2-2
D gene: NA
clone size: many
CDR3 protein: CASSLVAAVNTGELFF
CDR3 DNA: TGTGCCAGCAGCTTAGTTGCCGCGGTGAACACCGGGGAGCTGTTTTTT

V gene: TRBV19
CDR3 length: 12
J gene: TRBJ2-1
D gene: NA
clone size: many
CDR3 protein: CATSETIYEQFF
CDR3 DNA: TGTGCCACCTCTGAGACTATCTATGAGCAGTTCTTC

V gene: TRBV24-1
CDR3 length: 12
J gene: TRBJ1-2
D gene: NA
clone size: many
CDR3 protein: CATLGSAGGYTF
CDR3 DNA: TGTGCCACCTTAGGCTCGGCAGGGGGCTACACCTTC

V gene: TRBV28
CDR3 length: 14
J gene: TRBJ1-5
D gene: NA
clone size: many
CDR3 protein: CASSPGGGHQPQHF
CDR3 DNA: TGTGCCAGCAGCCCGGGGGGCGGCCATCAGCCCCAGCATTTT

V gene: TRBV2
CDR3 length: 15
J gene: TRBJ2-7
D gene: NA
clone size: many
CDR3 protein: CASIPRQARSYEQYF
CDR3 DNA: TGTGCCAGCATCCCTCGACAGGCCAGATCCTACGAGCAGTACTTC

V gene: TRBV5-1
CDR3 length: 14
J gene: TRBJ2-7
D gene: TRBD1
clone size: medium-sized
CDR3 protein: CASSLAGQGREQYF
CDR3 DNA: TGCGCCAGCAGCTTGGCGGGACAGGGCCGCGAGCAGTACTTC

V gene: TRBV7-2
CDR3 length: 14
J gene: TRBJ2-7
D gene: NA
clone size: many
CDR3 protein: CASSLGVPTYEQYF
CDR3 DNA: TGTGCCAGCAGCTTAGGAGTGCCAACCTACGAGCAGTACTTC

V gene: TRBV5-1
CDR3 length: 14
J gene: TRBJ1-2
D gene: NA
clone size: many
CDR3 protein: CASKKDSLLDGYTF
CDR3 DNA: TGCGCCAGCAAAAAGGACAGTCTTCTGGATGGCTACACCTTC

V gene: TRBV12-3/TRBV12-4
CDR3 length: 15
J gene: TRBJ2-1
D gene: TRBD2
clone size: many
CDR3 protein: CASSSSGPEYNEQFF
CDR3 DNA: TGTGCCAGCAGTTCTAGCGGACCAGAGTACAATGAGCAGTTCTTC

V gene: TRBV5-6
CDR3 length: 16
J gene: TRBJ2-3
D gene: TRBD2
clone size: many
CDR3 protein: CASSLVLLAGTDTQYF
CDR3 DNA: TGTGCCAGCAGCTTGGTGCTACTAGCGGGGACAGATACGCAGTATTTT

V gene: TRBV20-1
CDR3 length: 15
J gene: TRBJ2-7
D gene: NA
clone size: many
CDR3 protein: CSAHPLLRERREQYF
CDR3 DNA: TGCAGTGCTCACCCACTTCTCAGGGAAAGGCGCGAGCAGTACTTC

V gene: TRBV7-9
CDR3 length: 13
J gene: TRBJ2-5
D gene: NA
clone size: many
CDR3 protein: CASSRPPTETQYF
CDR3 DNA: TGTGCCAGCAGCCGCCCCCCGACGGAGACCCAGTACTTC

V gene: TRBV6-5
CDR3 length: 14
J gene: TRBJ1-1
D gene: TRBD1
clone size: many
CDR3 protein: CASSYSPGGTEAFF
CDR3 DNA: TGTGCCAGCAGTTACTCGCCAGGGGGCACTGAAGCTTTCTTT

V gene: TRBV28
CDR3 length: 14
J gene: TRBJ1-1
D gene: NA
clone size: many
CDR3 protein: CASSLPGGLLEAFF
CDR3 DNA: TGTGCCAGCAGTTTACCTGGTGGGCTCCTTGAAGCTTTCTTT

V gene: TRBV7-2
CDR3 length: 15
J gene: TRBJ2-7
D gene: TRBD2
clone size: many
CDR3 protein: CASSLAGLAGYEQYF
CDR3 DNA: TGTGCCAGCAGCTTAGCGGGACTAGCGGGGTACGAGCAGTACTTC

V gene: TRBV7-9
CDR3 length: 16
J gene: TRBJ2-1
D gene: TRBD1
clone size: large
CDR3 protein: CASSPLGQGTYNEQFF
CDR3 DNA: TGTGCCAGCAGCCCTCTGGGACAGGGAACCTACAATGAGCAGTTCTTC

V gene: TRBV11-2
CDR3 length: 15
J gene: TRBJ2-2
D gene: NA
clone size: many
CDR3 protein: CASSLDRLNTGELFF
CDR3 DNA: TGTGCCAGCAGCTTAGATCGCCTGAACACCGGGGAGCTGTTTTTT

V gene: TRBV20-1
CDR3 length: 14
J gene: TRBJ1-2
D gene: NA
clone size: many
CDR3 protein: CSARVSQGWQGYTF
CDR3 DNA: TGCAGTGCTAGAGTATCCCAGGGGTGGCAAGGCTACACCTTC

V gene: TRBV20-1
CDR3 length: 14
J gene: TRBJ2-5
D gene: TRBD2
clone size: many
CDR3 protein: CSAISGGIRETQYF
CDR3 DNA: TGCAGTGCTATCTCGGGGGGGATTAGGGAGACCCAGTACTTC

V gene: TRBV7-9
CDR3 length: 13
J gene: TRBJ2-5
D gene: NA
clone size: NA
CDR3 protein: CASSLVLRGTQYF
CDR3 DNA: TGTGCCAGCAGCTTAGTTTTGCGGGGGACCCAGTACTTC

V gene: TRBV20-1
CDR3 length: 12
J gene: TRBJ2-7
D gene: NA
clone size: medium-sized
CDR3 protein: CSARVTGAPQYF
CDR3 DNA: TGCAGTGCTAGAGTTACGGGAGCCCCGCAGTACTTC

V gene: TRBV7-2
CDR3 length: 16
J gene: TRBJ2-7
D gene: TRBD2
clone size: many
CDR3 protein: CASSFRLAGGIYEQYF
CDR3 DNA: TGTGCCAGCAGCTTCCGACTAGCGGGAGGAATCTACGAGCAGTACTTC

V gene: TRBV4-3
CDR3 length: 16
J gene: TRBJ1-1
D gene: NA
clone size: many
CDR3 protein: CASSQDWGWGRTEAFF
CDR3 DNA: TGCGCCAGCAGCCAAGATTGGGGGTGGGGAAGGACTGAAGCTTTCTTT

V gene: TRBV2
CDR3 length: 11
J gene: TRBJ1-4
D gene: NA
clone size: many
CDR3 protein: CASSSSGIPFF
CDR3 DNA: TGTGCCAGCAGTTCCTCCGGGATTCCCTTTTTT

V gene: TRBV21-1
CDR3 length: 17
J gene: TRBJ2-7
D gene: NA
clone size: many
CDR3 protein: CASSKASRTLPSYEQYF
CDR3 DNA: TGTGCCAGCAGCAAAGCATCTCGGACTCTCCCCTCCTACGAGCAGTACTTC

V gene: TRBV7-6
CDR3 length: 13
J gene: TRBJ1-1
D gene: NA
clone size: many
CDR3 protein: CASSLGPHGEAFF
CDR3 DNA: TGTGCCAGCAGCTTAGGTCCCCATGGTGAAGCTTTCTTT

V gene: TRBV25-1
CDR3 length: 16
J gene: TRBJ2-7
D gene: TRBD2
clone size: medium-sized
CDR3 protein: CASSEGGRGLSYEQYF
CDR3 DNA: TGTGCCAGCAGTGAGGGGGGGAGGGGTCTATCCTACGAGCAGTACTTC

V gene: TRBV10-3
CDR3 length: 16
J gene: TRBJ2-1
D gene: TRBD1
clone size: many
CDR3 protein: CATMYTGGKSYNEQFF
CDR3 DNA: TGTGCCACTATGTACACAGGGGGCAAATCCTACAATGAGCAGTTCTTC

V gene: TRBV3-1
CDR3 length: 14
J gene: TRBJ2-7
D gene: NA
clone size: many
CDR3 protein: CASSQGGLTYEQYF
CDR3 DNA: TGTGCCAGCAGCCAAGGGGGTTTAACCTACGAGCAGTACTTC

V gene: TRBV7-9
CDR3 length: 16
J gene: TRBJ1-1
D gene: NA
clone size: many
CDR3 protein: CASSPSLGGVNTEAFF
CDR3 DNA: TGTGCCAGCAGCCCCTCCCTGGGGGGCGTGAACACTGAAGCTTTCTTT

V gene: TRBV10-3
CDR3 length: 14
J gene: TRBJ2-7
D gene: NA
clone size: many
CDR3 protein: CAISEMLDSYEQYF
CDR3 DNA: TGTGCCATCAGTGAGATGCTGGACTCCTACGAGCAGTACTTC

V gene: TRBV6-2/TRBV6-3
CDR3 length: 13
J gene: TRBJ2-2
D gene: NA
clone size: many
CDR3 protein: CASKTSGGRELFF
CDR3 DNA: TGTGCCAGCAAGACCTCCGGGGGCCGGGAGCTGTTTTTT

V gene: TRBV9
CDR3 length: 13
J gene: TRBJ2-3
D gene: NA
clone size: many
CDR3 protein: CASSVASTDTQYF
CDR3 DNA: TGTGCCAGCAGCGTTGCAAGCACAGATACGCAGTATTTT

V gene: TRBV6-2/TRBV6-3
CDR3 length: 13
J gene: TRBJ2-3
D gene: NA
clone size: NA
CDR3 protein: CASSWKGGDTQYF
CDR3 DNA: TGTGCCAGCAGTTGGAAAGGGGGAGATACGCAGTATTTT

V gene: TRBV7-2
CDR3 length: 14
J gene: TRBJ2-1
D gene: NA
clone size: many
CDR3 protein: CASSLGTSYNEQFF
CDR3 DNA: TGTGCCAGCAGCTTGGGGACTTCCTACAATGAGCAGTTCTTC

V gene: TRBV12-3/TRBV12-4
CDR3 length: 17
J gene: TRBJ2-3
D gene: TRBD2
clone size: many
CDR3 protein: CASSFRTGTSGTDTQYF
CDR3 DNA: TGTGCCAGCAGTTTCAGGACCGGGACTAGCGGCACAGATACGCAGTATTTT

V gene: TRBV10-3
CDR3 length: 15
J gene: TRBJ2-7
D gene: TRBD1
clone size: many
CDR3 protein: CAISEYRQGAYEQYF
CDR3 DNA: TGTGCCATCAGTGAGTATAGACAGGGGGCCTACGAGCAGTACTTC

V gene: TRBV6-5
CDR3 length: 14
J gene: TRBJ2-7
D gene: TRBD1
clone size: many
CDR3 protein: CASNSRDRGYEQYF
CDR3 DNA: TGTGCCAGCAATTCCCGGGACAGGGGCTACGAGCAGTACTTC

V gene: TRBV6-2/TRBV6-3
CDR3 length: 13
J gene: TRBJ1-1
D gene: TRBD1
clone size: many
CDR3 protein: CASNRQGAMRAFF
CDR3 DNA: TGTGCCAGCAACCGACAGGGGGCGATGAGAGCTTTCTTT

V gene: TRBV11-1
CDR3 length: 18
J gene: TRBJ1-1
D gene: TRBD1
clone size: many
CDR3 protein: CASSLAPGTGFGNTEAFF
CDR3 DNA: TGTGCCAGCAGCTTAGCTCCCGGGACAGGATTTGGGAACACTGAAGCTTTCTTT

V gene: TRBV19
CDR3 length: 13
J gene: TRBJ2-7
D gene: NA
clone size: NA
CDR3 protein: CASSLGLSYEQYF
CDR3 DNA: TGTGCCAGTAGTCTCGGACTCAGCTACGAGCAGTACTTC

V gene: TRBV7-6
CDR3 length: 16
J gene: TRBJ2-7
D gene: TRBD1
clone size: NA
CDR3 protein: CASSLVGQGFLYEQYF
CDR3 DNA: TGTGCCAGCAGCTTAGTGGGACAGGGGTTTCTCTACGAGCAGTACTTC

V gene: TRBV5-1
CDR3 length: 16
J gene: TRBJ2-1
D gene: TRBD2
clone size: many
CDR3 protein: CASRRLAGVSVNEQFF
CDR3 DNA: TGCGCCAGCAGACGACTAGCGGGAGTTTCGGTTAATGAGCAGTTCTTC